A selection of T cell receptor beta chains follows, all from one sample in a study of blood T cells in healthy people across ages. One entry per CDR3 protein, called by TCRdb with MiXCR from the 5' RACE reads. Here the sample spans roughly 800,000 distinct CDR3 sequences, about 55% being singletons. Sequencing used blood. The receptors shown here come from an elderly man in good health. CDR3s include the opening cysteine and the closing phenylalanine or tryptophan. A D gene is named only where the DNA matches it firmly. Size tells how often a clone was seen (once, few, many) or the class of an expanded clone, and some rows leave it out.

v_gene: TRBV5-1; j_gene: TRBJ2-1; abundance: once; d_gene: TRBD1; CDR3nt: TGCGCCAGCAGCTTGGGACAGGGGGCGGTAGGCGAGCAGTTCTTC; CDR3aa: CASSLGQGAVGEQFF
v_gene: TRBV24-1; j_gene: TRBJ1-2; abundance: once; d_gene: NA; CDR3nt: TGTGCCACCAGTGCCCCAGGAGGGAACTATGGCTACACCTTC; CDR3aa: CATSAPGGNYGYTF
v_gene: TRBV29-1; j_gene: TRBJ1-1; abundance: few; d_gene: NA; CDR3nt: TGCAGCGCCTCGGGGGGGAATGAAGCTTTCTTT; CDR3aa: CSASGGNEAFF
v_gene: TRBV5-1; j_gene: TRBJ2-3; abundance: NA; d_gene: NA; CDR3nt: TGCGCCAGCAGCTTGGCCGGGACCGGGAAGACAGATACGCAGTATTTT; CDR3aa: CASSLAGTGKTDTQYF
v_gene: TRBV9; j_gene: TRBJ2-1; abundance: few; d_gene: NA; CDR3nt: TGTGCCAGCAGCGTTGATAGCGGAGTTAACAATGAGCAGTTCTTC; CDR3aa: CASSVDSGVNNEQFF
v_gene: TRBV5-1; j_gene: TRBJ2-1; abundance: once; d_gene: NA; CDR3nt: TGCGCCAGCAGCCCAATCGGCGGCGCGGCTTCCTACAATGAGCAGTTCTTC; CDR3aa: CASSPIGGAASYNEQFF
v_gene: TRBV29-1; j_gene: TRBJ2-1; abundance: NA; d_gene: TRBD2; CDR3nt: TGCAGCGTTGGAAAATGGCTAGCGGGTCGAAAGTTCTTC; CDR3aa: CSVGKWLAGRKFF
v_gene: TRBV12-3/TRBV12-4; j_gene: TRBJ1-2; abundance: NA; d_gene: TRBD1; CDR3nt: TGTGCCAGCAGCCAGACAGGGGAGTATGGCTACACCTTC; CDR3aa: CASSQTGEYGYTF
v_gene: TRBV12-3/TRBV12-4; j_gene: TRBJ2-5; abundance: few; d_gene: NA; CDR3nt: TGTGCCAGCAGCCCAACTAGTGGGGAGACCCAGTACTTC; CDR3aa: CASSPTSGETQYF
v_gene: TRBV14; j_gene: TRBJ2-7; abundance: few; d_gene: TRBD2; CDR3nt: TGTGCCAGCAGCCCTTGGGGACTAGCGTTATTGAACGAGCAGTACTTC; CDR3aa: CASSPWGLALLNEQYF
v_gene: TRBV20-1; j_gene: TRBJ2-7; abundance: NA; d_gene: NA; CDR3nt: TGCAGTGCTAGAGATCCCACGACAGGGAGGGATCAGTACTTC; CDR3aa: CSARDPTTGRDQYF
v_gene: TRBV24-1; j_gene: TRBJ2-2; abundance: NA; d_gene: TRBD1; CDR3nt: TGTGCCACCAGTGATCTGGGACAGGGGGGGACCGGGGAGCTGTTTTTT; CDR3aa: CATSDLGQGGTGELFF
v_gene: TRBV7-2; j_gene: TRBJ2-3; abundance: NA; d_gene: TRBD1; CDR3nt: TGTGCCAGCAGCATCCGACAGGGCAGAGACGCGTATTTT; CDR3aa: CASSIRQGRDAYF
v_gene: TRBV30; j_gene: TRBJ1-3; abundance: NA; d_gene: TRBD1; CDR3nt: TGTGCCTGGAGTCCACGGACAGGGGTGGTTGGAAACACCATATATTTT; CDR3aa: CAWSPRTGVVGNTIYF
v_gene: TRBV28; j_gene: TRBJ2-5; abundance: NA; d_gene: TRBD2; CDR3nt: TGTGCCAGCAGTTTCAGCGGGGATTATAGGGAGCAGTACTTC; CDR3aa: CASSFSGDYREQYF
v_gene: TRBV27; j_gene: TRBJ2-1; abundance: NA; d_gene: NA; CDR3nt: TGTGCCAGCAGTTTACAAGCGGCTTCGTCCTACAATGAGCAGTTCTTC; CDR3aa: CASSLQAASSYNEQFF
v_gene: TRBV11-2; j_gene: TRBJ1-2; abundance: NA; d_gene: NA; CDR3nt: TGTGCCAGCAGCCCATGGCTTGGGGTTCAGGGCTTCTTCGGAAGAGACAGCTTAAACTATGGCTACACCTTC; CDR3aa: CASSPWLGVQGFFGRDSLNYGYTF